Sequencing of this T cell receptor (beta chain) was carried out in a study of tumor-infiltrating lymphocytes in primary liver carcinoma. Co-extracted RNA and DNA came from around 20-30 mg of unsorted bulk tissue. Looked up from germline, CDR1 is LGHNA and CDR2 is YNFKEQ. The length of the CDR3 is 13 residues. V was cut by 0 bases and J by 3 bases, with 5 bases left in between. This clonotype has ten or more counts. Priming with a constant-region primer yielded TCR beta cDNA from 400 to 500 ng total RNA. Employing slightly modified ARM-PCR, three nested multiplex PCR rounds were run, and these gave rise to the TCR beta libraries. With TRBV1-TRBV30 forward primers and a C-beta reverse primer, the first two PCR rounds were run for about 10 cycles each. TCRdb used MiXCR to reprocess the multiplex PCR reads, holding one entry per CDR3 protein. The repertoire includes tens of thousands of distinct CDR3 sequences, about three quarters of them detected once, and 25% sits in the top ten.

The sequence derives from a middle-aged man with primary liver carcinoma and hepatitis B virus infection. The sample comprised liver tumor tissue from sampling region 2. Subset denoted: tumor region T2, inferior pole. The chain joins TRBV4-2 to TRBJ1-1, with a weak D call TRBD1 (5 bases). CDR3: CASSQDRDTEAFF. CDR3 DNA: TGTGCCAGCAGCCAAGACAGGGACACTGAAGCTTTCTTT.